This T cell receptor beta chain was recovered during a study of a mutant IDH1 vaccine in newly diagnosed glioma. The CDR3 consists of 15 residues. CDR1 and CDR2 from the germline V gene are LNHDA and SQIVND (reference sequence). The V end was cut by 5 bases, the J end by 1 base, with 13 bases between. Time point of the sample: week 47, end of study. Each vaccine dose was 300 ug of mutant IDH1 20-mer peptide, with topical imiquimod. Assay: immunoSEQ multiplex PCR; the TCRdb copy retains only in-frame clones and omits some. The sample has 56,000 or so clones; around 80% are singletons. With regard to this clone: Its antigen is currently unknown.

J is TRBJ2-3 and V is TRBV19; tentatively, D is TRBD1 or TRBD2 (5 bases each). The sample in question was PBMCs, obtained from a glioma patient whose treatment included an IDH1 peptide vaccine. This receptor was identified in a woman aged 40 to 50 with glioma. Some clones in this sample may be carry-over from other donors' samples. CDR3: CASSGGGARTDTQYF. In nucleotides, the CDR3 is TGTGCCAGTAGTGGGGGTGGGGCCCGCACAGATACGCAGTATTTT.